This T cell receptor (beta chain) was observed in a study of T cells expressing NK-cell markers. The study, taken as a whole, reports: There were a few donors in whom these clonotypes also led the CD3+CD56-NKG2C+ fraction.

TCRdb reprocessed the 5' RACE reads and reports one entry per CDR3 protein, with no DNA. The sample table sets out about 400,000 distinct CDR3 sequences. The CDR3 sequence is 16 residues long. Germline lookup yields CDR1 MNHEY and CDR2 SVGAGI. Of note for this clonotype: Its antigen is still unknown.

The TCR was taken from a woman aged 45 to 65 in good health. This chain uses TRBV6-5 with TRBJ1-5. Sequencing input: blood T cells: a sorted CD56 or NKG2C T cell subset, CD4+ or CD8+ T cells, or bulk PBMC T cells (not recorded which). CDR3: CASSYPTRVDNQPQHF.